The rows below give T cell receptor beta chains drawn from one sample of a study of T cells in Graves' hyperthyroidism and ophthalmopathy. MiXCR, applied by TCRdb to the multiplex PCR reads, yields one record per CDR3 protein. This table has around 350,000 distinct CDR3 sequences, about a sixth appearing once. Sample: blood. Receptor source: a woman aged 25 to 39 with Graves' hyperthyroidism that later progressed to Graves' ophthalmopathy. The CDR3 runs from the conserved cysteine through the conserved F or W. The D gene is left open where the match is weak. Size values are once, few and many counts, or a class for expanded clones, and some rows have none.

TRBD2,many,TRBJ2-3,TRBV10-3,TGTGCCATCAGTGAGTCGGCTAGCGGGGACACAGATACGCAGTATTTT,CAISESASGDTDTQYF
-,many,TRBJ2-7,TRBV19,TGTGCCAGTAGTATATTCGGGGGGCAGGACGAGCAGTACTTC,CASSIFGGQDEQYF
-,few,TRBJ2-2,TRBV11-2,TGTGCCAGCAGCGTCGGGGTTTACACCGGGGAGCTGTTTTTT,CASSVGVYTGELFF
TRBD2,many,TRBJ2-7,TRBV11-2,TGTGCCAGCAGCCCCAACTTACCTAGCGGGCGTACCTACGAGCAGTACTTC,CASSPNLPSGRTYEQYF
-,few,TRBJ1-5,TRBV3-1,TGTGCCAGCAGCCAAGAGTGGACGCCCAATAGCAATCAGCCCCAGCATTTT,CASSQEWTPNSNQPQHF
-,-,TRBJ1-2,TRBV29-1,TGCAGCGTCCAGACTTCAGGCTATGGCTACACCTTC,CSVQTSGYGYTF
TRBD2,few,TRBJ2-1,TRBV9,TGTGCCAGCAGCGGGTACCGGACTAGCGGGGATAATGAGCAGTTCTTC,CASSGYRTSGDNEQFF
-,many,TRBJ1-1,TRBV12-3/TRBV12-4,TGTGCCAGCAGTCCCGGGGTCCGCACTGAAGCTTTCTTT,CASSPGVRTEAFF
-,many,TRBJ2-7,TRBV28,TGTGCCAGCAGACCACCGGGACTGACCGCCTACGAGCAGTACTTC,CASRPPGLTAYEQYF
TRBD2,many,TRBJ2-1,TRBV27,TGTGCCAGCAGTTTACTCGGCGGGGGAATCTACAATGAGCAGTTCTTC,CASSLLGGGIYNEQFF
TRBD2,many,TRBJ2-1,TRBV29-1,TGCAGCGTTGATCATGTAGCGGGAGAGCTGAATGAGCAGTTCTTC,CSVDHVAGELNEQFF
-,many,TRBJ2-5,TRBV28,TGCGCCAGCAGCCCCAAGGGGGAGGGGGAGACCCAGTACTTC,CASSPKGEGETQYF
TRBD2,many,TRBJ2-7,TRBV7-2,TGTGCCAGCAGCTTAGCATCGGGACTAGCGGGAGAGGGTTACGAGCAGTACTTC,CASSLASGLAGEGYEQYF
-,few,TRBJ1-2,TRBV20-1,TGCAGTGCTGCTCGGGGGGCGAACTACACCTTC,CSAARGANYTF
-,many,TRBJ2-7,TRBV12-3/TRBV12-4,TGTGCCAGCAGTTTTAATCACGACCCCTCCTACGAGCAGTACTTC,CASSFNHDPSYEQYF
-,many,TRBJ2-5,TRBV5-5,TGTGCCAGCAGCAGCGGACTGAGGGACCGGGAGACCCAGTACTTC,CASSSGLRDRETQYF
-,-,TRBJ2-7,TRBV7-9,TGTGCCAGCAGCTCGGGACGGAAATACGAGCAGTACTTC,CASSSGRKYEQYF
TRBD2,few,TRBJ2-3,TRBV20-1,TGCAGTGCTACTTCCCCGCTAGCGGAAACGCTTAGCACAGATACGCAGTATTTT,CSATSPLAETLSTDTQYF
-,many,TRBJ2-7,TRBV20-1,TGCAGTGCTAGGCTCCCTGGAGGGTACGAGCAGTACTTC,CSARLPGGYEQYF
-,many,TRBJ2-1,TRBV27,TGTGCCAGCAGTTTCCATACCGAAAACTCCTACAATGAGCAGCTCTTC,CASSFHTENSYNEQLF
TRBD2,many,TRBJ2-5,TRBV24-1,TGTGCCACCAGTGAACCAACTAGCGGGAGGGAGACCCAGTACTTC,CATSEPTSGRETQYF
TRBD1,many,TRBJ2-7,TRBV18,TGTGCCAGCTCACCATCGGGACAGGGCTACGAGCAGTACTTC,CASSPSGQGYEQYF
-,many,TRBJ2-5,TRBV29-1,TGCAGCGTTCCGCTGACAGGAAATACGGAGACCCAGTACTTC,CSVPLTGNTETQYF
-,many,TRBJ2-7,TRBV9,TGTGCCAGCAGCGTCTCACTAGCTGGGGAGCAGTACTTC,CASSVSLAGEQYF
-,many,TRBJ1-3,TRBV6-1,TGTGCCAGCAGTGAGCGTCAGGATGGAAACACCATATATTTT,CASSERQDGNTIYF
TRBD2,few,TRBJ2-7,TRBV27,TGTGCCAGCAGTCCGGACTCCGGGACTAGCGGTTCGAGCTCCTACGAGCAGTACTTC,CASSPDSGTSGSSSYEQYF
-,many,TRBJ2-1,TRBV7-6,TGTGCCAGCAGCTTAGGCGGGCTATCCTACAATGAGCAGTTCTTC,CASSLGGLSYNEQFF
-,-,TRBJ2-5,TRBV20-1,TGCAGTGCCTTAACTAAAGAGACCCAGTACTTC,CSALTKETQYF
-,many,TRBJ1-2,TRBV6-1,TGTGCCAGCAGCCGGGGTGTTTATGGCTACACCTTC,CASSRGVYGYTF
-,few,TRBJ2-3,TRBV19,TGTGCCAGTAGTCCGCTAGGGGCGGGGGCGACAGATACGCAGTATTTT,CASSPLGAGATDTQYF
-,-,TRBJ1-3,TRBV6-1,TGTGCCAGCATGGGAGCTGGAAACACCATATATTTT,CASMGAGNTIYF
TRBD2,many,TRBJ2-1,TRBV28,TGTGCCAGCACCGAGGCGGGGGGCGACAATGAGCAGTTCTTC,CASTEAGGDNEQFF
TRBD2,many,TRBJ2-5,TRBV20-1,TGCAGTGCTTCTAGGACTAGCGGGGGGGTCGAGACCCAGTACTTC,CSASRTSGGVETQYF
-,many,TRBJ1-1,TRBV27,TGTGCCAGCAGTTTATTGGCAGGGACCACTGAAGCTTTCTTT,CASSLLAGTTEAFF
-,many,TRBJ2-7,TRBV24-1,TGTGCCACCAGTGATGGACTTAGCTACGAGCAGTACTTC,CATSDGLSYEQYF
-,-,TRBJ2-3,TRBV6-1,TGTGCCAGCAGTGAACCTTACAGGGTTGAAACAGATACGCAGTATTTT,CASSEPYRVETDTQYF
TRBD1,many,TRBJ2-2,TRBV7-9,TGTGCCAGCAGCGCCTCGAGCCGGGACAGGGTAACCGGGGAGCTGTTTTTT,CASSASSRDRVTGELFF
-,many,TRBJ1-1,TRBV18,TGTGCCAGCTCACCCTACGCAGTCAACACTGAAGCTTTCTTT,CASSPYAVNTEAFF
TRBD1,many,TRBJ1-2,TRBV5-1,TGCGCCAGCAGCTTAGCGGGACAGACAAGCCTCGGCTATGGCTACACCTTC,CASSLAGQTSLGYGYTF
TRBD1,few,TRBJ1-1,TRBV7-2,TGTGCCAGCAGCCACCCGGGACAGGGACGCACTGAAGCTTTCTTT,CASSHPGQGRTEAFF
-,many,TRBJ1-1,TRBV15,TGTGCCACCAGCAGGGGTAATTTACGGGGGGTCGACACTGAAGCTTTCTTT,CATSRGNLRGVDTEAFF
-,many,TRBJ1-1,TRBV2,TGTGCCAGCAGTCGTAGGATGAACACTGAAGCTTTCTTT,CASSRRMNTEAFF
-,few,TRBJ2-7,TRBV6-1,TGTGCCAGCAGCGCCGGTAGCGACTCCTACGAGCAGTACTTC,CASSAGSDSYEQYF
-,few,TRBJ1-2,TRBV20-1,TGCAGTGCTAGCACCCCAGGCCTGGGCTATGGCTACACCTTC,CSASTPGLGYGYTF
-,many,TRBJ2-7,TRBV30,TGTGCCTGCCGCCGGGACTTAACCTACGAGCAGTACTTC,CACRRDLTYEQYF
-,few,TRBJ1-2,TRBV13,TGTGCCAGCAGCTTAGGCCTGGGCAGGGACCGTAGAGGCTACACCTTC,CASSLGLGRDRRGYTF
-,many,TRBJ1-2,TRBV19,TGTGCCAGTAGTACCTCTGTAGGAGGCGGCTACACCTTC,CASSTSVGGGYTF
-,many,TRBJ1-1,TRBV28,TGTGCCAGCAGTTTAACCGGAGACTGGGCTGAAGCTTTCTTT,CASSLTGDWAEAFF
-,few,TRBJ2-2,TRBV3-1,TGTGCCAGCAGCCATTCCGGGGAGCTGTTTTTT,CASSHSGELFF
-,-,TRBJ2-7,TRBV6-1,TGTGCCAGCAGTACACCTTCCAGGGTATGGCAGTACTTC,CASSTPSRVWQYF
TRBD2,-,TRBJ2-3,TRBV28,TGTGCCAGCAGTCCGATCATTCCGGGACTAGCGGGAGGGAGGGATACGCAGTATTTT,CASSPIIPGLAGGRDTQYF